The following is a TCR beta chain sequence with its context. These data originate in a study of patients and donors after allogeneic stem cell transplantation. CDR3 length equals 13 residues. V lost 6 bases and J lost 1, with 9 bases in between. In germline, CDR1 is MDHEN, CDR2 SYDVKM. MiXCR, applied by TCRdb to the RT-PCR reads, yields one record per CDR3 protein. Among about 410,000 distinct CDR3 sequences listed, around 16% were seen once. The chain has TRBV28 and TRBJ1-1, with D possibly matching TRBD1 (5 bases). The sample taken for sequencing was blood, either unsorted or a sorted T cell fraction (not recorded which). This clonotype originated in a human donor who was either an allogeneic HSCT recipient or a stem cell or donor lymphocyte infusion donor (not recorded which). It is not recorded whose cells these are; they may come from a transplant donor. The CDR3 nucleotides are TGTGCCAGCAGACTAAGGGGGAACACTGAAGCTTTCTTT. Its protein is CASRLRGNTEAFF. The full variable domain, completed using reference TRBV28 and TRBJ1-1, is DVKVTQSSRYLVKRTGEKVFLECVQDMDHENMFWYRQDPGLGLRLIYFSYDVKMKEKGDIPEGYSVSREKKERFSLILESASTNQTSMYLCASRLRGNTEAFFGQGTRLTVV.